These 18 T cell receptor beta chains originate from one sample sequenced in a study of shared clonotypes between healthy human individuals (dated by TCRdb to about 2020). Receptors were amplified or captured by the immunoSEQ multiplex PCR assay. TCRdb mirrors the immuneACCESS table, restricted to in-frame sequences. Some clones are absent from its copies; in checked studies, under half trace to an unresolved V gene, and the reason for the others is unknown. The sample table holds about 2.4 million clones, of which under 95% were seen once. The ten largest clones add up to 0.36% of the sample. The sequencing sample was made of naive CD4+ T cells from PBMCs. The cell subset or site label on this specimen signifies: CD45RA+ positively selected. These receptors came from a man younger than 30 in good health. Some clones in this sample may be carry-over from other donors' samples.

The CDR3 protein is CASSLKGGFQETQYF. In nucleotides, the CDR3 is TGTGCCAGCAGCTTAAAAGGCGGGTTCCAAGAGACCCAGTACTTC. The chain is built from TRBV7-3 and TRBJ2-5, with D possibly being TRBD2 (5 bases). From germline, CDR1 is SGHTA and CDR2 FQGTGA. The CDR3 runs 15 residues. Trimming took 1 base from V and 1 from J, leaving 10 bases between them.

This clone turned up a few times. The gene calls are TRBV5-1 and TRBJ2-2; D is possibly TRBD2 (6 bases). V was shortened by 4 bases and J by 3 bases, with 10 bases between the two germline ends. CDR3 length equals 14 residues. Germline loops: CDR1 SGHRS, CDR2 YFSETQ. CDR3 bases: TGCGCCAGCAGCCAGGAGGGATACACCGGGGAGCTGTTTTTT. Amino acids: CASSQEGYTGELFF.

This rearrangement joins TRBV5-1 to TRBJ2-3, with TRBD1 matching over 7 bases. V shed 0 bases and J 2 bases; nucleotides not matched to a gene: 9. Germline assignment: CDR1 SGHRS and CDR2 YFSETQ. The CDR3 spans 17 residues. As DNA, the CDR3 is TGCGCCAGCAGCTTGGTACCCCGACAGGGACCCACAGATACGCAGTATTTT. This gives the protein CASSLVPRQGPTDTQYF.

The rearrangement joins TRBV27 to TRBJ1-5, with a possible D match to TRBD1 (6 bases). This CDR3 region has 14 residues. V was trimmed by 5 bases and J by 4 bases, leaving 12 bases between them. Germline CDR1 reads MNHEY; CDR2 reads SMNVEV (reference sequence). In DNA form, the CDR3 reads TGTGCCAGCAGTATCAGGGGTAGGAATCAGCCCCAGCATTTT. Translated, it gives CASSIRGRNQPQHF.

Only a few counts were recorded for this clone. Other DNA sequences of this sample code for an identical CDR3. The V gene is TRBV5-1, the J gene TRBJ1-2; possible D gene TRBD1, 5 bases. CDR1 and CDR2 from the germline V gene are SGHRS and YFSETQ. V shed 3 bases and J shed 3 bases, with 9 bases lying between them. The length of the CDR3 is 13 residues. DNA for the CDR3: TGCGCCAGCAGCTCCCAGGGTGACTATGGCTACACCTTC. Translation gives CASSSQGDYGYTF.

Only a few counts were recorded for this clone. The chain carries TRBV18 and TRBJ1-5; TRBD1 is a possible D gene (6 bases). This CDR3 region has 13 residues. The V gene lost 5 bases and the J gene lost 8 bases, with 13 bases spanning the gap. Looked up from germline, CDR1 is KGHSH and CDR2 is LQKENI. CDR3 nucleotide sequence: TGTGCCAGCTCATCAGACAGGATCGAGCCCCAGCATTTT. This translates into CASSSDRIEPQHF.

The rearrangement uses TRBV7-2 and TRBJ2-3; TRBD2 might be the D (6 bases). CDR3 size: 18 residues. The germline V gene encodes CDR1 SGHTA and CDR2 FQGNSA. The ends were cut back, 2 bases at V and 5 bases at J, with 23 bases in the middle. This chain's CDR3 is CASSLISGYSGAGDTQYF. The CDR3 nucleotides are TGTGCCAGCAGCTTAATTAGCGGTTACTCGGGCGCGGGAGATACGCAGTATTTT.

This clone was counted only a few times. This rearrangement joins TRBV18 to TRBJ1-1; the match to TRBD1 covers 8 bases. V was clipped by 11 bases and J by 6 bases; unmatched bases: 11. In germline, CDR1 is KGHSH, CDR2 LQKENI. This CDR3 region has 13 residues. CDR3 residues: CAGRTGTNSEAFF. DNA for the CDR3: TGTGCCGGGAGGACAGGGACTAATTCTGAAGCTTTCTTT.

This chain uses TRBV5-8 with TRBJ1-5, with D uncertain. V was clipped by 0 bases and J by 11 bases, with 12 bases between them. CDR3 length: 13 amino acids. Germline values: CDR1 SGHTS, CDR2 YDEGEE. DNA of the CDR3: TGTGCCAGCAGCTTGGCCAGCGCGGGAGCCCAGCATTTT. Its translation: CASSLASAGAQHF.

The V and J genes are TRBV28 and TRBJ1-2; no firm D call. Trimming took off 6 bases at V and 3 bases at J, with 14 bases between the two ends. CDR3 length: 14 amino acids. Germline CDR1 MDHEN, CDR2 SYDVKM. The CDR3 loop reads CASSESGRYYGYTF. In DNA form, the CDR3 reads TGTGCCAGCAGCGAAAGTGGCAGATACTATGGCTACACCTTC.

The V and J genes are TRBV5-1 and TRBJ1-4, with D unresolved. Deletions cut 0 bases from V and 3 bases from J, with 9 bases between. The CDR3 extends over 15 amino acids. Germline V gene data show CDR1 as SGHRS and CDR2 as YFSETQ. CDR3 nucleotides: TGCGCCAGCAGCTTGGGCGACGGGGCTAATGAAAAACTGTTTTTT. This encodes CASSLGDGANEKLFF.

The CDR3 coding sequence is TGTGCCAGCTCCCCCCGCGGGGGCCTTGGCAATCAGCCCCAGCATTTT. Amino acid sequence: CASSPRGGLGNQPQHF. The rearrangement links TRBV18 to TRBJ1-5; D might be TRBD1 (6 bases). The V end was cut by 6 bases, the J end by 2 bases, with 17 bases between. CDR3 size: 16 residues. CDR1 is KGHSH and CDR2 is LQKENI in the germline V gene. The full variable domain, rest sourced from reference TRBV18 and TRBJ1-5, is NAGVMQNPRHLVRRRGQEARLRCSPMKGHSHVYWYRQLPEEGLKFMVYLQKENIIDESGMPKERFSAEFPKEGPSILRIQQVVRGDSAAYFCASSPRGGLGNQPQHFGDGTRLSIL.

In regard to this clone: The sample holds other DNA sequences that translate to the same CDR3. The chain's CDR3 is CASSLVRGNTEAFF. CDR3 coding DNA: TGTGCCAGCAGTTTAGTGCGGGGCAACACTGAAGCTTTCTTT. The V and J genes are TRBV28 and TRBJ1-1, with a possible D match to TRBD1 (5 bases). Germline V gives CDR1 MDHEN, CDR2 SYDVKM. The CDR3 loop spans 14 amino acids. Trimming took 2 bases from V and 2 from J, leaving 9 bases between them.

The chain recombines TRBV25-1 with TRBJ2-5; 11 positions match TRBD2. V was clipped by 0 bases and J by 5 bases; unmatched bases: 5. This CDR3 comprises 16 residues. The germline V gene encodes CDR1 MGHDK and CDR2 SYGVNS. CDR3 bases: TGTGCCAGCAGTGAATATTTAGCGGGAGGGCGGGAGACCCAGTACTTC. It is translated as CASSEYLAGGRETQYF.

This clone showed up just a few times. V usage is TRBV2 and J usage is TRBJ2-2; perhaps TRBD2 as D (6 bases). Germline V gives CDR1 SNHLY, CDR2 FYNNEI. The length of the CDR3 is 13 residues. Trimming took 6 bases from V and 4 from J, leaving 9 bases between them. The CDR3 DNA sequence: TGTGCCAGCAGGCGGGACGCCACCGGGGAGCTGTTTTTT. Translation: CASRRDATGELFF.

The chain joins TRBV29-1 to TRBJ1-3; the D gene is possibly TRBD1 (5 bases). This CDR3 has 11 amino acids. V was clipped by 7 bases and J by 14 bases, with 18 bases between them. The germline CDR1 and CDR2 sequences are SQVTM and ANQGSEA. CDR3 sequence reads: CSGAGAGGLYF. In DNA, the CDR3 is TGCAGCGGAGCCGGGGCCGGGGGATTATATTTT.

The chain carries TRBV5-6 and TRBJ2-7; TRBD2 matches at 7 bases. V lost 1 base and J lost 6; bases outside the gene matches: 4. The CDR3 length is 13 residues. Germline CDR1 is SGHDT and CDR2 is YYEEEE. The CDR3 loop reads CASSLWGGSEQYF. CDR3 nucleotide sequence: TGTGCCAGCAGCTTGTGGGGAGGGAGCGAGCAGTACTTC.

J is TRBJ1-2 and V is TRBV9; 8 bases are a match to TRBD1. CDR1 and CDR2 (germline): SGDLS, YYNGEE. V was pared by 4 bases and J by 4 bases, with 6 bases of the junction left unmatched. This CDR3 has 14 amino acids. In DNA, the CDR3 is TGTGCCAGCAGCCCCGGGACAGGATTCTATGGCTACACCTTC. Amino acid sequence: CASSPGTGFYGYTF.